This entry lists 23 T cell receptor beta chains sequenced from one sample in a study of CD8+ T cells in alopecia areata listed by TCRdb under 2018. The protocol used for the library was the immunoSEQ multiplex PCR assay. For TCR sequencing, RNA was extracted from every sample and reverse transcribed into cDNA to serve as template. The table comes from immuneACCESS by way of TCRdb, which keeps in-frame sequences with V and J called. Part of the clones is missing from these tables; in studies checked, under half for an unresolved V gene and the rest for unknown reasons. The sample profile shows roughly 200,000 clones; less than 70% of them were found once. 11% of the sample goes to the ten largest clones. The label giving this sample's time point can be read as: about 25 weeks on oral tofacitinib. The meaning of the sample's treatment or condition label: oral pan-JAK inhibitor, 5-10 mg twice daily.

This specimen was CD8+ T cells sorted from blood, taken at week 24, from a patient treated with tofacitinib. The receptors here all came from a human donor with alopecia areata.

In this sample, this clone turned up once. The rearrangement joins TRBV4-3 to TRBJ2-2; the D call may be TRBD1 or TRBD2 (5 bases each). This CDR3 spans 19 amino acids. CDR1 and CDR2 (germline): LGHNA, YSLEER. V lost 0 bases and J 7 bases, leaving 24 bases between the germline ends. CDR3 amino acids: CASSQERSPGTQRFGELFF. The CDR3 DNA sequence: TGCGCCAGCAGCCAAGAGAGGTCCCCCGGGACCCAGCGGTTCGGGGAGCTGTTTTTT.

The J gene is TRBJ1-6, the V gene TRBV4-3; TRBD1 agrees at 9 bases. The CDR3 is made up of 16 amino acids. Germline V CDR1 and CDR2: LGHNA, YSLEER. V lost 1 base to trimming and J lost 8 bases; unmatched junction nucleotides: 6. In DNA, the CDR3 is TGCGCCAGCAGCCAAGCAGGGACAGGGAAGGATTCACCCCTCCACTTT. Translated: CASSQAGTGKDSPLHF.

The rearrangement uses TRBV5-6 and TRBJ1-6; D possibly corresponds to TRBD1 (5 bases). The germline CDR1 and CDR2 sequences are SGHDT and YYEEEE. The V gene lost 0 bases and the J gene lost 9 bases, with 10 bases spanning the gap. There are 14 residues in the CDR3. CDR3 sequence: CASSLAGVGSPLHF. CDR3 nucleotide sequence: TGTGCCAGCAGCTTGGCGGGGGTTGGTTCACCCCTCCACTTT.

The chain couples TRBV5-6 to TRBJ2-7, with 9 bases aligning to TRBD1. CDR1 and CDR2 (germline): SGHDT, YYEEEE. Trimming at V came to 4 bases and at J to 4 bases, leaving 6 bases not matched to a gene. The CDR3 extends over 14 amino acids. DNA for the CDR3: TGTGCCAGCAGCCCTGGGACAGGGACGTACGAGCAGTACTTC. Translation gives CASSPGTGTYEQYF.

The rearrangement joins TRBV11-2 to TRBJ2-1; no clear D. Germline V lookup: CDR1 SGHAT, CDR2 FQNNGV. The CDR3 covers 14 residues. V was cut by 3 bases and J by 1 base, with 7 bases left in between. For the CDR3, the DNA is TGTGCCAGCAGCTTGATAGCTTCCTACAATGAGCAGTTCTTC. This codes for CASSLIASYNEQFF.

The gene calls are TRBV9 and TRBJ2-1, with a tentative D call TRBD2 (6 bases). With 2 bases removed from V and 3 bases from J, the gap between germline ends came to 12 bases. CDR3 length: 15 amino acids. The germline CDR1 and CDR2 sequences are SGDLS and YYNGEE. Here the CDR3 reads CASSVTGDLYNEQFF. The CDR3 bases are TGTGCCAGCAGCGTTACGGGGGACCTCTACAATGAGCAGTTCTTC.

This clone has only a few counts. This chain joins TRBV19 and TRBJ2-7; a possible D gene is TRBD1 (5 bases). In germline, CDR1 is LNHDA, CDR2 SQIVND (reference sequence). This CDR3 spans 14 amino acids. The V end was cut by 3 bases, the J end by 4 bases, with 13 bases between. CDR3 loop: CASSIQGMVYEQYF. For the CDR3, the DNA is TGTGCCAGTAGTATTCAGGGTATGGTGTACGAGCAGTACTTC.

This clone has only a few counts. The chain recombines TRBV19 with TRBJ2-7, with TRBD1 identical over 7 bases. The CDR3 is made up of 13 amino acids. Germline V CDR1 and CDR2: LNHDA, SQIVND (reference sequence). V trimming: 10 bases; J trimming: 0 bases; junction bases outside the gene matches: 6. The CDR3 region is CATSTGSSYEQYF. In nucleotides, the CDR3 is TGTGCCACCTCGACAGGGAGCTCCTACGAGCAGTACTTC.

The genes are TRBV19 and TRBJ2-1; D call uncertain. The V end lost 3 bases, the J end lost 10 bases, and 13 bases lay between the germline ends. This CDR3 is 13 amino acids long. The germline V gene has CDR1 LNHDA and CDR2 SQIVND (reference sequence). In DNA form, the CDR3 reads TGTGCCAGTAGTATGGTGGGATCCCAGGAGCAGTTCTTC. This gives the protein CASSMVGSQEQFF.

This clone was picked up one time. The V and J genes are TRBV27 and TRBJ2-7, with 7 bases identical to TRBD1. Looked up from germline, CDR1 is MNHEY and CDR2 is SMNVEV (reference sequence). This CDR3 has 12 residues. With V trimmed by 3 bases and J by 5 bases, 1 base remained unmatched. CDR3 in DNA: TGTGCCAGCAGTTTCGACAGGGACGAGCAGTACTTC. Its translation: CASSFDRDEQYF.

This rearrangement joins TRBV30 to TRBJ2-3; no reliable D call. The CDR3 extends over 13 amino acids. Looked up from germline, CDR1 is GTSNPN and CDR2 is SVGIG (reference sequence). V dropped 3 bases and J dropped 4 bases, with 11 bases sitting between them. The CDR3 DNA reads as TGTGCCTGGAGCCCACCCTTGGCAGATACGCAGTATTTT. This sequence encodes CAWSPPLADTQYF.

The chain combines TRBV4-1 with TRBJ1-2; D not resolved. With 2 bases removed from V and 7 bases from J, the gap between germline ends came to 11 bases. CDR3 size: 13 residues. CDR1 and CDR2 (germline): MGHRA, YSYEKL. CDR3 nucleotides: TGCGCCAGCAGCCAACCAAGCTTAAGTGGCTACACCTTC. Its protein is CASSQPSLSGYTF.

This clone was detected a few times. CDR3 nucleotides: TGTGCCAGCAGCCGGGACTCTGAAGCTTTCTTT. Protein product: CASSRDSEAFF. This chain joins TRBV7-9 and TRBJ1-1, with D perhaps TRBD1 (5 bases). V was trimmed by 5 bases and J by 6 bases, leaving 7 bases between them. The length of the CDR3 is 11 residues. The germline V gene encodes CDR1 SEHNR and CDR2 FQNEAQ (reference sequence).

A remark on this clone: The sample has other DNA sequences that encode this CDR3 too. The chain recombines TRBV27 with TRBJ2-1, with unresolved D. Trimming shortened V by 0 bases and J by 10 bases, and 7 bases separated the two germline ends. This CDR3 has 12 residues. Germline CDR1 reads MNHEY; CDR2 reads SMNVEV (reference sequence). CDR3 nucleotides: TGTGCCAGCAGTTTATCAGGGCGCGAGCAGTTCTTC. This translates into CASSLSGREQFF.

CDR3 coding DNA: TGCGCCAGCAGTGCGAACGAGAACAATGAGCAGTTCTTC. It translates to CASSANENNEQFF. The chain recombines TRBV10-1 with TRBJ2-1, with D unresolved. Deletions cut 4 bases from V and 5 bases from J, with 9 bases between. CDR3 length: 13 amino acids. Germline CDR1 is WNHNN and CDR2 is SYGVQD (reference sequence).

The genes are TRBV9 and TRBJ2-2; TRBD2 aligns across 11 bases. The CDR3 covers 16 residues. Germline trimming cut 2 bases from V and 1 base from J; bases unmatched to any gene: 1. The germline CDR1 and CDR2 sequences are SGDLS and YYNGEE. This CDR3 reads CASSVTSGVNTGELFF. As DNA, the CDR3 is TGTGCCAGCAGCGTGACTAGCGGGGTGAACACCGGGGAGCTGTTTTTT.

V usage is TRBV5-1 and J usage is TRBJ2-7, with D perhaps matching TRBD1 (6 bases). Deletions cut 4 bases from V and 3 bases from J, with 14 bases between. Germline lookup yields CDR1 SGHRS and CDR2 YFSETQ. The CDR3 sequence is 14 residues long. CDR3 protein: CASSVSTGFYEQYF. The CDR3 DNA is TGCGCCAGCAGCGTCTCCACAGGGTTCTACGAGCAGTACTTC.

This clone came up a few times. Other DNA sequences in the same sample also yield this CDR3. The V and J genes are TRBV27 and TRBJ1-1, with D uncertain. The ends were cut back, 2 bases at V and 1 base at J, with 5 bases in the middle. Per germline, CDR1 MNHEY and CDR2 SMNVEV (reference sequence). The CDR3 is 13 residues long. The CDR3 bases are TGTGCCAGCAGTTTAGGAGCGAACACTGAAGCTTTCTTT. Protein: CASSLGANTEAFF.

V usage is TRBV5-4 and J usage is TRBJ2-4; 13 bases line up with TRBD2. V was clipped by 3 bases and J by 1 base; unmatched bases: 1. The germline V gene encodes CDR1 SGHNT and CDR2 YYREEE (reference sequence). The CDR3 covers 16 residues. The CDR3 region has the DNA TGTGCCAGCAGCTCGACTAGCGGGGGGGCCAAAAACATTCAGTACTTC. Amino acids: CASSSTSGGAKNIQYF.

This clone was seen more than once but under ten times. The chain carries TRBV5-6 and TRBJ1-2, with 7 bases lining up with TRBD1. This CDR3 has 15 amino acids. The J segment lost 4 bases and the V segment lost 4 bases, leaving 10 bases of the junction unmatched. CDR1 and CDR2 from the germline V gene are SGHDT and YYEEEE. The CDR3 nucleotides are TGTGCCAGCAGCCCCGGGACAGCCAATCTCTATGGCTACACCTTC. It yields the protein CASSPGTANLYGYTF.

This clone was detected a few times. This rearrangement joins TRBV27 to TRBJ1-5, with unresolved D. The CDR3 totals 14 residues. V shed 5 bases and J shed 2 bases, with 10 bases lying between them. CDR1 MNHEY and CDR2 SMNVEV come from the germline V gene (reference sequence). Written as DNA, the CDR3 is TGTGCCAGCAGTGTCGGATGGGGCAATCAGCCCCAGCATTTT. It yields the protein CASSVGWGNQPQHF.

The rearrangement links TRBV23-1 to TRBJ2-7, with 9 positions matching TRBD1. TRBV23-1 is reported as an ORF; its role is uncertain. The CDR3 runs 14 residues. The V gene end was trimmed by 1 base and the J gene end by 5 bases; junction bases not matched to a gene: 3. CDR3 nucleotide sequence: TGCGCCAGCAGTCAATACCGGGACAGGGACGAGCAGTACTTC. It is translated as CASSQYRDRDEQYF.

This clone turned up a few times. The CDR3 loop is CAWSVAGGEETQYF. CDR3 coding DNA: TGTGCCTGGAGTGTAGCAGGGGGCGAAGAGACCCAGTACTTC. V usage is TRBV30 and J usage is TRBJ2-5; 8 positions match TRBD1. Germline CDR1 reads GTSNPN; CDR2 reads SVGIG (reference sequence). The CDR3 loop spans 14 amino acids. With 0 bases clipped from V and 3 bases from J, the junction kept 3 bases outside the gene matches. Full variable domain (outside the CDR3, taken from reference TRBV30 and TRBJ2-5): SQTIHQWPATLVQPVGSPLSLECTVEGTSNPNLYWYRQAAGRGLQLLFYSVGIGQISSEVPQNLSASRPQDRQFILSSKKLLLSDSGFYLCAWSVAGGEETQYFGPGTRLLVL.